This TCR beta chain was sequenced during a study of Ad26.COV2.S vaccination and SARS-CoV-2 variants. The data were produced by immunoSEQ multiplex PCR, yet TCRdb's version contains in-frame clones alone and is incomplete. The sample carries about 440,000 clones, less than 95% recorded once. Treatment in this sample: around 19 received Ad26.COV2.S at low or high dose, single or two shots; about 5 received placebo; per-sample allocation not given. On day 63 after the first injection, vaccine and placebo recipients gave samples. With V trimmed by 0 bases and J by 6 bases, 5 bases remained unmatched. CDR3 size: 14 residues. Germline V gene sequence: CDR1 SGHRS, CDR2 YFSETQ.

Sequencing used peripheral blood, obtained in a trial of Ad26.COV2.S vaccine versus placebo. The TCR sequence derives from a person aged 18 to 59 who received the Ad26.COV2.S COVID-19 vaccine or a placebo. This chain joins TRBV5-1 and TRBJ2-7, with 8 nucleotides matching TRBD1. The CDR3 DNA is TGCGCCAGCAGCTTGGGACAGGGGTTGGGCGAGCAGTACTTC. Protein: CASSLGQGLGEQYF.